Listed here are 18 T cell receptor beta chains from one sample, sequenced in a study of T cells in Graves' hyperthyroidism and ophthalmopathy. What was amplified from RNA transcripts were TCR beta CDR3 regions. In the first-round RT-PCR of the TCR CDR3, the HTBI primer set was used. Using its own MiXCR run on the multiplex PCR reads, TCRdb lists one record per CDR3 protein. The data show 200,000 or so distinct CDR3 sequences, with around 17% seen just once and roughly 49% held by the top ten. The sequenced material came from blood. These receptors all come from a woman in her fifties or sixties with Graves' hyperthyroidism.

This clonotype has a count of ten or more. This chain joins TRBV5-1 and TRBJ1-1; no clear D gene. V was shortened by 2 bases and J by 2 bases, with 7 bases between the two germline ends. From germline, CDR1 is SGHRS and CDR2 YFSETQ. This CDR3 region has 13 residues. DNA for the CDR3: TGCGCCAGCAGCTTTGCCCGAAACACTGAAGCTTTCTTT. Translation: CASSFARNTEAFF.

In its sample, this clonotype was seen many times. This sequence joins TRBV7-8 and TRBJ2-3; TRBD2 might be the D (6 bases). This CDR3 region has 15 residues. The V end was cut by 8 bases, the J end by 2 bases, with 17 bases between. Germline values: CDR1 SGHVS, CDR2 FQNEAQ. The CDR3 region has the DNA TGTGCCAGCTCACGGGAGCGGCTCCACACAGATACGCAGTATTTT. Its protein is CASSRERLHTDTQYF.

This clonotype was counted only a few times. J is TRBJ2-7 and V is TRBV19; the match to TRBD2 covers 10 bases. CDR3 size: 15 residues. Germline V lookup: CDR1 LNHDA, CDR2 SQIVND (reference sequence). The junction had 11 bases not matched to a gene; V was cut back by 7 bases and J by 5 bases. The CDR3 sequence is CASKPGTSEVHEQYF. CDR3 nucleotide sequence: TGTGCCAGTAAACCCGGGACTAGCGAGGTCCACGAGCAGTACTTC. The full variable domain, rest sourced from reference TRBV19 and TRBJ2-7, is DGGITQSPKYLFRKEGQNVTLSCEQNLNHDAMYWYRQDPGQGLRLIYYSQIVNDFQKGDIAEGYSVSREKKESFPLTVTSAQKNPTAFYLCASKPGTSEVHEQYFGPGTRLTVT.

J is TRBJ1-6 and V is TRBV7-9, with a tentative D call TRBD1 (6 bases). Trimming took 3 bases from V and 8 from J, leaving 14 bases between them. This CDR3 is built from 15 residues. Germline lookup yields CDR1 SEHNR and CDR2 FQNEAQ (reference sequence). CDR3 bases: TGTGCCAGCAGCTTCGGGGTAGGACAGTATTCACCCCTCCACTTT. Its translation: CASSFGVGQYSPLHF.

This clonotype was found many times. The chain links TRBV20-1 to TRBJ1-1; D uncertain. CDR1 is DFQATT and CDR2 is SNEGSKA in the germline V gene (reference sequence). Deletions cut 3 bases from V and 1 base from J, with 12 bases between. CDR3 length equals 14 residues. CDR3 amino acids: CSASAGNPNTEAFF. CDR3 coding DNA: TGCAGTGCTAGTGCCGGTAACCCGAACACTGAAGCTTTCTTT.

The V call is TRBV13, the J call TRBJ2-3, with 10 bases fitting TRBD2. The germline CDR1 and CDR2 sequences are PRHDT and FYEKMQ (reference sequence). Losses at the gene ends were 2 bases for V and 2 bases for J; bases not matched to a gene: 10. This CDR3 contains 18 residues. The CDR3 DNA reads as TGTGCCAGCAGCTTACTACTAGCGGGAAGGGGGGACACAGATACGCAGTATTTT. Translating it yields CASSLLLAGRGDTDTQYF.

As concerns this clonotype: This sequence may be a read error, since a much larger clone differs from it by one base. The chain combines TRBV19 with TRBJ1-1; TRBD1 might be the D (5 bases). The CDR3 is 14 amino acids. Trimming removed 2 bases from V and 3 bases from J, with 10 bases in between. Germline V gene lookup returns CDR1 LNHDA and CDR2 SQIVND (reference sequence). The CDR3 sequence is CASSIWGMDTEAFF. CDR3 nucleotide sequence: TGTGCCAGTAGTATATGGGGCATGGACACTGAAGCTTTCTTT.

This clonotype was detected only a few times. This chain uses TRBV7-9 with TRBJ2-7; TRBD2 aligns across 14 bases. The V segment lost 3 bases and the J segment 3 bases; nucleotides outside the gene matches: 4. The length of the CDR3 is 16 residues. Germline-derived CDR1 and CDR2 are SEHNR and FQNEAQ (reference sequence). CDR3 region: CASSFTGTSGSYEQYF. The CDR3 DNA is TGTGCCAGCAGCTTTACCGGGACTAGCGGGAGCTACGAGCAGTACTTC.

With regard to this clonotype: One end of the junction does not line up with germline, which may come from a read error. J is TRBJ2-2 and V is TRBV7-7; possible D gene TRBD2, 5 bases. This CDR3 region has 15 residues. CDR1 SSHAT and CDR2 FNYEAQ come from the germline V gene (reference sequence). DNA of the CDR3: TGTGCTAGCAGCTTAAGTGGGAGTAGGACCGGGGAGCTGTTTTTT. Translated, it gives CASSLSGSRTGELFF.

V is TRBV20-1 and J is TRBJ2-2; 10 nucleotides align to TRBD2. Germline V gives CDR1 DFQATT, CDR2 SNEGSKA (reference sequence). CDR3 length: 18 residues. V lost 0 bases and J lost 4; bases outside the gene matches: 11. The CDR3 is CSARDGVAGGTLTGELFF. CDR3 coding DNA: TGCAGTGCTAGAGACGGGGTAGCGGGAGGAACCCTCACCGGGGAGCTGTTTTTT.

This clonotype turned up a few times. This chain uses TRBV5-6 with TRBJ1-4; D may be TRBD1 (5 bases). V gave up 5 bases and J gave up 2 bases, with 19 bases separating them. The germline gives CDR1 SGHDT, CDR2 YYEEEE. CDR3 length: 17 amino acids. The CDR3 loop is CASRFGTILGTNEKLFF. In DNA form, the CDR3 reads TGTGCCAGCAGATTTGGGACGATCCTAGGGACTAATGAAAAACTGTTTTTT.

This clonotype was recorded at least ten times. CDR3 sequence (DNA): TGCAGTGCTAGAGGACAGCGTTCGAACACCGGGGAGCTGTTTTTT. Its protein product is CSARGQRSNTGELFF. The gene calls are TRBV20-1 and TRBJ2-2; D is possibly TRBD1 (5 bases). The CDR3 is 15 amino acids. Trimming took 1 base from V and 0 from J, leaving 9 bases between them. Germline values: CDR1 DFQATT, CDR2 SNEGSKA (reference sequence).

The table lists this clonotype with many counts. The genes are TRBV6-1 and TRBJ2-7; tentatively, D is TRBD1 (5 bases). The CDR3 sequence is 14 residues long. Germline loops: CDR1 MNHNS, CDR2 SASEGT. The V and J ends lost 5 bases and 3 bases respectively, with 14 bases between them. For the CDR3, the DNA is TGTGCCAGCAGTTGGGTAAAAGACAGCTACGAGCAGTACTTC. Its protein is CASSWVKDSYEQYF.

V gene TRBV6-1 combines with J gene TRBJ2-3; 11 bases match TRBD2. Germline lookup yields CDR1 MNHNS and CDR2 SASEGT. V lost 6 bases, J lost 0 bases, and 2 bases stayed unmatched. This CDR3 is 15 amino acids long. CDR3: CASSTSGSSTDTQYF. For the CDR3, the DNA is TGTGCCAGCAGCACTAGCGGGAGTAGCACAGATACGCAGTATTTT.

This rearrangement joins TRBV28 to TRBJ1-4, with 8 nucleotides matching TRBD1. The V and J ends lost 0 bases and 6 bases, in that order; junction bases with no gene match: 6. Per the germline V gene, CDR1 is MDHEN and CDR2 is SYDVKM. The CDR3 extends over 16 amino acids. CDR3 DNA sequence: TGTGCCAGCAGTTTATGGGGGACAGGTCACTATGAAAAACTGTTTTTT. Amino acids: CASSLWGTGHYEKLFF.

The CDR3 region has the DNA TGTGCCTGGAGTGTACGTCCTAGCGGGAGGAGTCCCTACAATGAGCAGTTCTTC. Protein: CAWSVRPSGRSPYNEQFF. The J gene is TRBJ2-1, the V gene TRBV30, with 11 bases identical to TRBD2. CDR1 is GTSNPN, CDR2 SVGIG, per germline (reference sequence). The CDR3 sequence is 18 residues long. V lost 0 bases, J lost 2 bases, and 9 bases stayed unmatched. The variable domain in full, completed from reference TRBV30 and TRBJ2-1, reads SQTIHQWPATLVQPVGSPLSLECTVEGTSNPNLYWYRQAAGRGLQLLFYSVGIGQISSEVPQNLSASRPQDRQFILSSKKLLLSDSGFYLCAWSVRPSGRSPYNEQFFGPGTRLTVL.

This clonotype was observed many times. The chain has TRBV12-3 or TRBV12-4 and TRBJ2-7, with D possibly being TRBD2 (5 bases). V lost 6 bases and J lost 0, with 12 bases in between. There are 14 residues in the CDR3. The CDR3 nucleotides are TGTGCCAGCAGCCCCCACGAGGGCTCCTACGAGCAGTACTTC. It translates to CASSPHEGSYEQYF.

This clonotype was detected ten times or more. The chain couples TRBV7-8 to TRBJ2-5; TRBD2 aligns across 12 bases. CDR3 length: 16 amino acids. Looked up from germline, CDR1 is SGHVS and CDR2 is FQNEAQ. The J segment lost 7 bases and the V segment lost 5 bases, leaving 11 bases of the junction unmatched. CDR3 in amino acids: CASSDSSGRGLGTQYF. The DNA for the CDR3 is TGTGCCAGCAGCGATTCTAGCGGGAGGGGGTTAGGGACCCAGTACTTC.